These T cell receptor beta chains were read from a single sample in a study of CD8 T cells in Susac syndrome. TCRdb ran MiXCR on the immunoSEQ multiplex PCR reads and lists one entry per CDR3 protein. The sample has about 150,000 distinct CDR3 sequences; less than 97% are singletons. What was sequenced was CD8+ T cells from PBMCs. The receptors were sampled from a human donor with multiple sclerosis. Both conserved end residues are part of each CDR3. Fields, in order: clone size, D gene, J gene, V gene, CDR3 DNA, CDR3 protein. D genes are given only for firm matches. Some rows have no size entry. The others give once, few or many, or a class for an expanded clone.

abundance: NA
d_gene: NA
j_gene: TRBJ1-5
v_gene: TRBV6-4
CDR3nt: TGTGCCAGCAGACAAGATAGCAATCAGCCCCAGCATTTT
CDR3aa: CASRQDSNQPQHF

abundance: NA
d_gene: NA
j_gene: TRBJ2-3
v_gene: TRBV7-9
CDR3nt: TGTGCCAGCAGCTTAGCCCCGGACACGCAGTATTTT
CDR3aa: CASSLAPDTQYF

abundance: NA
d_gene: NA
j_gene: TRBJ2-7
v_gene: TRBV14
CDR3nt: TGTGCCAGCAGCCAAGGTGTCGGGACTTTCTACGAGCAGTACTTC
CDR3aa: CASSQGVGTFYEQYF

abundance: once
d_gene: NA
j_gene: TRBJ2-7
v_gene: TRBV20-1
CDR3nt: TGCAGTGCTAGGAGTCAGGGCCCAATCGAGCAGTACTTC
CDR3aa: CSARSQGPIEQYF

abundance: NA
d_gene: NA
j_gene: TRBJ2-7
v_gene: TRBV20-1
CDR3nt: TGCAGTGCTAAGGGGACAACCTACGAGCAGTACTTC
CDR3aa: CSAKGTTYEQYF

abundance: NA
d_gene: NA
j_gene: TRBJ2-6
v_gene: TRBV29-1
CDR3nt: TGCAGCGTGCGGGGCTCTGGGGCCAACGTCCTGACTTTC
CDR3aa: CSVRGSGANVLTF

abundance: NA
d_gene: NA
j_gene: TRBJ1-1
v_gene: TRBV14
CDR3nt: TGTGCCAGCAGCCCCTCCCCAGGGTCTGAAGCTTTCTTT
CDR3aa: CASSPSPGSEAFF

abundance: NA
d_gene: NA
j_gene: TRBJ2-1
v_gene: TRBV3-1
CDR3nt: TGTGCCAGCAGCCAAGGAAGCGATGAGCAGTTCTTC
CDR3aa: CASSQGSDEQFF

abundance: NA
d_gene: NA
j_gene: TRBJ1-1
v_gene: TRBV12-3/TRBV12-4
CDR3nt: TGTGCCAGCAGTTTAGCCGGGGGTAATGAAGCTTTCTTT
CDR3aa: CASSLAGGNEAFF

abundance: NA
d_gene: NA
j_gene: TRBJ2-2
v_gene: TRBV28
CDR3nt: TGTGCCAGCAGTCTTATGGCCGGGGAGCTGTTTTTT
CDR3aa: CASSLMAGELFF

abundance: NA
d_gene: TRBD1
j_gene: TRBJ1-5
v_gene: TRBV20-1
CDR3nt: TGCAGTGTACTTGACAGGGAAAGCAATCAGCCCCAGCATTTT
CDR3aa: CSVLDRESNQPQHF

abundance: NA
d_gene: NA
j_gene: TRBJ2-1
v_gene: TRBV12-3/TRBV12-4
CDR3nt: TGTGCCAGCAGCCCCTTCTCCGGTGAGCAGTTCTTC
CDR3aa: CASSPFSGEQFF

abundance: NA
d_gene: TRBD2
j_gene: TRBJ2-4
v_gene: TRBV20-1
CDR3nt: TGCAGTGCTAGAGATCCCGCGGGGGGGGTAAACATTCAGTACTTC
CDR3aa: CSARDPAGGVNIQYF

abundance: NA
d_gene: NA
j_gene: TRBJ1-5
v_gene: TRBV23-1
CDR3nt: TGCGCGATGGAGAACAAGCCCCAGCATTTT
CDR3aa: CAMENKPQHF

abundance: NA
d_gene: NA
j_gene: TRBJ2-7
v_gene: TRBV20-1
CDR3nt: TGCAGTGCTAGGCGTGGGTTGGGCTACGAGCAGTACTTC
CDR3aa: CSARRGLGYEQYF

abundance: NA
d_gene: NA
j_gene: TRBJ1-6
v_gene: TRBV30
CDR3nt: TGTGCCTGGAGCCGCCCCCGGGGATATAATTCACCCCTCCACTTT
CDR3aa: CAWSRPRGYNSPLHF

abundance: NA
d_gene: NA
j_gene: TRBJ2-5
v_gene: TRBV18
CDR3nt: TGTGCCAGCTCACCACTCCGGGATCAAGAGACCCAGTACTTC
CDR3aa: CASSPLRDQETQYF

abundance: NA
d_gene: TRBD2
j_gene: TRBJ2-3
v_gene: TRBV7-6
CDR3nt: TGTGCCAGCAGCTTGCTAGGTTTCGCGGGGGGGCATGGCACAGATACGCAGTATTTT
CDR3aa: CASSLLGFAGGHGTDTQYF

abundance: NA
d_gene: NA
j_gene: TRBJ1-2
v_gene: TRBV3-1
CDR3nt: TGTGCCAGCAGCCCTTGGCGGACGGGCGTCCGCTATGGCTACACCTTC
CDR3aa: CASSPWRTGVRYGYTF

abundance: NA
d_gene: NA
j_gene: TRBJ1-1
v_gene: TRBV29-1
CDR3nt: TGCAGCGTTGAAGAGAGGGAGAACACTGAAGCTTTCTTT
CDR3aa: CSVEERENTEAFF

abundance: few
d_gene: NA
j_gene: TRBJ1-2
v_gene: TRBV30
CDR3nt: TGTGCCTGGAGTGTACGAACGGGTGCTGGGCTGATCTATGGCTACACCTTC
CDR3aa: CAWSVRTGAGLIYGYTF

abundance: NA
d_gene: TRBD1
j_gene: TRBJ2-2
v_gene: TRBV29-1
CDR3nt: TGCAGCGTTGTTAGGGACAGGCTCCCCGGGGAGCTGTTTTTT
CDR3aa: CSVVRDRLPGELFF

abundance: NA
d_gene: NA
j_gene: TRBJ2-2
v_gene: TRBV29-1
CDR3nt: TGCAGCGTCGCCGCCCCCGTCACCGGGGAGCTGTTTTTT
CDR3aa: CSVAAPVTGELFF

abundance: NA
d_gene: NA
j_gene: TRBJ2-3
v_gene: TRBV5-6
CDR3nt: TGTGCCAGCAGCTTTGAGTTCGATACGCAGTATTTT
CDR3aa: CASSFEFDTQYF

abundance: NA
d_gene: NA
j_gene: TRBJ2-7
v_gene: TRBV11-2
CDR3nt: TGTGCCAGCACTTCCGACGGCAGGTACGAGCAGTACTTC
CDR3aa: CASTSDGRYEQYF

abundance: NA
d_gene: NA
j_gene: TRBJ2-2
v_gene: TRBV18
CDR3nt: TGTGCCAGCTCACCTCCGCAGGCGGTTCGCACCGGGGAGCTGTTTTTT
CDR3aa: CASSPPQAVRTGELFF

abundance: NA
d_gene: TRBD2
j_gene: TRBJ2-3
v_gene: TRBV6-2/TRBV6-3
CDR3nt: TGTGCCAGCAGTTACTCCAGCGGGGGGGTGACTAGCACAGATACGCAGTATTTT
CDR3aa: CASSYSSGGVTSTDTQYF

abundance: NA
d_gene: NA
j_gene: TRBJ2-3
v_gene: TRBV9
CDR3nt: TGTGCCAGCAGCGTAGACACGGGAGATACGCAGTATTTT
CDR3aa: CASSVDTGDTQYF

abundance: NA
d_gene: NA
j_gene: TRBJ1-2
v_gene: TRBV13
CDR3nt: TGTGCCAGCAGTTTAGGACAGCAATTCTATGGCTACACCTTC
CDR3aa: CASSLGQQFYGYTF

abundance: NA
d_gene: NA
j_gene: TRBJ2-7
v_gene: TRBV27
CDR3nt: TGTGCCAGCGGACGGCTGGGGGACTACGAGCAGTACTTC
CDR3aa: CASGRLGDYEQYF